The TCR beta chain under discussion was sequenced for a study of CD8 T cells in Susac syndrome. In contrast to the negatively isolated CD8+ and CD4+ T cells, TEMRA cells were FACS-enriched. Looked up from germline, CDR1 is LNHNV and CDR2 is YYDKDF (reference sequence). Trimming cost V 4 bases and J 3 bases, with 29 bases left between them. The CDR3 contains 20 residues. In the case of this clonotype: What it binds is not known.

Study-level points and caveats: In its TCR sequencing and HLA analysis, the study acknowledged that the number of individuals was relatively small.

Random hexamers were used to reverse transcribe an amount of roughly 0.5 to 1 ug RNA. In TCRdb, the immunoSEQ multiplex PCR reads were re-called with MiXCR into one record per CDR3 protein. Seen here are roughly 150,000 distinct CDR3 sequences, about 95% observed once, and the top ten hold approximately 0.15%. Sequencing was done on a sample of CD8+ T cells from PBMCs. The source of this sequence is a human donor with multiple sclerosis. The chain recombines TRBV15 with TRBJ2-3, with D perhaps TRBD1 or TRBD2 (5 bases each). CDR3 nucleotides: TGTGCCACCAGCACAACTCGGCCTGGCAGGGTGGATGAGGGGACAGATACGCAGTATTTT. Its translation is CATSTTRPGRVDEGTDTQYF.